This passage covers 27 T cell receptor beta chains from one sample sequenced in a study of cytomegalovirus exposure and HLA in healthy donors (dated by TCRdb to about 2017). Library construction relied on the immunoSEQ multiplex PCR assay. A mixture of 60 forward primers for TCR Vbeta segments and 13 reverse primers for TCR Jbeta segments was used in the multiplex PCR. Entries here come from immuneACCESS through TCRdb and include only in-frame sequences with V and J called. Some clones fail to appear in such tables; in the studies checked, an unresolved V gene covers under half of the shortfall, and the cause of the remainder is unknown. For this sample there are some 80,000 clones; more than 60% appear just once. The ten largest clones take up 5.5% to 6% of the sample. Sequencing was done on a sample of PBMCs. These receptor sequences come from a man between 18 and 29 years old in good health and CMV-seropositive.

This rearrangement joins TRBV7-8 to TRBJ1-3, with D perhaps matching TRBD1 (6 bases). This CDR3 has 15 residues. Between the trimmed V and J ends, which lost 2 bases and 1 base, there was a span of 9 bases. From germline, CDR1 is SGHVS and CDR2 FQNEAQ. The CDR3 sequence: CASSLNTGSGNTIYF. DNA of the CDR3: TGTGCCAGCAGCTTAAATACAGGGTCTGGAAACACCATATATTTT.

This clone was counted between two and nine times. This chain's CDR3 is CASSDRSGRGESAFF. CDR3 bases: TGTGCCAGCAGTGACCGTAGCGGGAGGGGAGAATCGGCTTTCTTT. The J gene is TRBJ1-1, the V gene TRBV2; a possible D gene is TRBD1 (5 bases). Looked up from germline, CDR1 is SNHLY and CDR2 is FYNNEI. The CDR3 runs to 15 residues. Trimming shortened V by 3 bases and J by 11 bases, and 22 bases separated the two germline ends.

This chain connects TRBV9 to TRBJ2-3; D possibly corresponds to TRBD1 (6 bases). The V and J ends lost 4 bases and 6 bases respectively, with 15 bases between them. The CDR3 is 14 residues long. From germline, CDR1 is SGDLS and CDR2 YYNGEE. The CDR3 reads CASSPRQVKDTQYF. For the CDR3, the DNA is TGTGCCAGCAGCCCGAGACAGGTCAAGGATACGCAGTATTTT.

The CDR3: CASSQVPGTGVYEQYF. The CDR3, as DNA: TGCGCCAGCAGCCAAGTACCCGGGACAGGGGTCTACGAGCAGTACTTC. The V call is TRBV4-1, the J call TRBJ2-7, with TRBD1 matching 10 bases. Per the germline V gene, CDR1 is MGHRA and CDR2 is YSYEKL. This CDR3 has 16 amino acids. The J segment lost 3 bases and the V segment lost 1 base, leaving 6 bases of the junction unmatched.

This clone occurred a few times. The CDR3 reads CASSDGTSGRNEQFF. DNA of the CDR3: TGTGCCAGCAGCGACGGGACTAGCGGGAGGAATGAGCAGTTCTTC. V gene TRBV7-2 combines with J gene TRBJ2-1; 15 bases align to TRBD2. V shed 5 bases and J 7 bases; nucleotides not matched to a gene: 3. CDR1 is SGHTA and CDR2 is FQGNSA in the germline V gene. The CDR3 is 15 residues long.

The chain is built from TRBV7-9 and TRBJ2-1; no firm D call. CDR1 SEHNR and CDR2 FQNEAQ come from the germline V gene (reference sequence). This CDR3 spans 14 amino acids. Trimming took 4 bases from V and 0 from J, leaving 7 bases between them. CDR3 protein: CASSSAGSYNEQFF. For the CDR3, the DNA is TGTGCCAGCAGCTCCGCCGGCTCCTACAATGAGCAGTTCTTC.

The V call is TRBV28, the J call TRBJ1-1; maybe TRBD1 (5 bases). With 5 bases removed from V and 3 bases from J, the gap between germline ends came to 13 bases. Germline V gene sequence: CDR1 MDHEN, CDR2 SYDVKM. This CDR3 is built from 14 residues. DNA for the CDR3: TGTGCCAGCAGTCCCGGGTTAGGGGACACTGAAGCTTTCTTT. This sequence encodes CASSPGLGDTEAFF.

In this sample, this clone turned up a few times. The chain joins TRBV25-1 to TRBJ1-4, with 7 bases identical to TRBD1. V trimming: 2 bases; J trimming: 7 bases; junction bases outside the gene matches: 7. Germline CDR1 MGHDK, CDR2 SYGVNS. This CDR3 is built from 15 residues. DNA of the CDR3: TGTGCCAGCAGTGAAAGGACAGGTCGGGGTGAAAAACTGTTTTTT. Amino acids: CASSERTGRGEKLFF.

This clone was recorded only once. The V and J genes are TRBV1 and TRBJ1-1; the table's D gene call, TRBD1, was not cross checked with the DNA. TRBV1 constitutes a pseudogene. CDR3 length: 17 residues. CDR3 protein: CTIALGTGGRGRTEAFF. The DNA of the CDR3 is TGCACCATTGCACTTGGGACAGGGGGACGAGGAAGAACTGAAGCTTTCTTT.

The J gene is TRBJ2-1, the V gene TRBV29-1, with a possible D match to TRBD2 (5 bases). V was cut by 3 bases and J by 5 bases, with 17 bases left in between. The CDR3 has 15 amino acids. CDR1 SQVTM and CDR2 ANQGSEA come from the germline V gene. CDR3 coding DNA: TGCAGCGTTGAGTTCCCTAGAGAGCGGCACAATGAGCAGTTCTTC. Amino acids: CSVEFPRERHNEQFF.

The J gene is TRBJ2-1, the V gene TRBV11-2; no definite D call. Germline-derived CDR1 and CDR2 are SGHAT and FQNNGV. The CDR3 covers 11 residues. The ends were cut back, 1 base at V and 13 bases at J, with 8 bases in the middle. The CDR3 sequence is CASSLASSQFF. The CDR3 bases are TGTGCCAGCAGCTTAGCGTCTTCCCAGTTCTTC.

This chain uses TRBV4-1 with TRBJ2-1; TRBD2 might be the D (6 bases). The CDR3 is 15 residues long. The germline V gene encodes CDR1 MGHRA and CDR2 YSYEKL. Trimming cost V 1 base and J 0 bases, with 7 bases left between them. The CDR3 DNA follows: TGCGCCAGCAGCCAAGCCGGGAGCTCCTACAATGAGCAGTTCTTC. Residues: CASSQAGSSYNEQFF.

The chain combines TRBV7-6 with TRBJ2-1; 13 bases are shared with TRBD2. The germline CDR1 and CDR2 sequences are SGHVS and FNYEAQ. The ends lost 10 bases at V and 10 bases at J; junction bases unmatched: 10. CDR3 length: 14 residues. The CDR3 here is CATSLLAGGSEQFF. CDR3 DNA sequence: TGTGCCACCTCTCTACTAGCGGGAGGGAGCGAGCAGTTCTTC.

This clone turned up a few times. The chain carries TRBV10-2 and TRBJ1-5; D may be TRBD1 (6 bases). The CDR3 is 14 amino acids. The germline V gene has CDR1 WSHSY and CDR2 SAAADI. The V end was cut by 5 bases, the J end by 3 bases, with 11 bases between. The CDR3 sequence: CASSLTGSNQPQHF. CDR3 nucleotides: TGCGCCAGCAGTCTAACAGGGTCCAATCAGCCCCAGCATTTT.

The chain carries TRBV6-5 and TRBJ2-3; TRBD1 is a possible D gene (5 bases). Germline-derived CDR1 and CDR2 are MNHEY and SVGAGI. The CDR3 has 11 residues. Trimming cost V 8 bases and J 4 bases, with 7 bases left between them. CDR3: CASEGADTQYF. DNA for the CDR3: TGTGCCAGCGAAGGGGCAGATACGCAGTATTTT.

V usage is TRBV6-4 and J usage is TRBJ1-4; possible D gene TRBD1, 5 bases. Germline CDR1 reads MRHNA; CDR2 reads SNTAGT. The CDR3 has 15 residues. The V end was cut by 4 bases, the J end by 8 bases, with 17 bases between. This CDR3 is CASSGRAGYGEKLFF. The CDR3 nucleotides read TGTGCCAGCAGTGGCAGGGCAGGGTATGGAGAAAAACTGTTTTTT.

This chain connects TRBV2 to TRBJ1-1; D is perhaps TRBD1 (5 bases). This CDR3 is 13 amino acids long. The germline V and J ends were trimmed by 3 bases and 7 bases, with 12 bases remaining between them. From germline, CDR1 is SNHLY and CDR2 FYNNEI. CDR3 sequence reads: CASSEWEGVEAFF. The CDR3 nucleotides are TGTGCCAGCAGTGAGTGGGAAGGGGTTGAAGCTTTCTTT.

The rearrangement joins TRBV15 to TRBJ2-7, with 9 nucleotides matching TRBD1. J lost 2 bases, V lost 8 bases, and 7 bases had no gene match. The CDR3 is 14 amino acids. Germline CDR1 and CDR2: LNHNV and YYDKDF (reference sequence). CDR3 sequence (DNA): TGTGCCACCGCTGGGACAGGGCCTACCTACGAGCAGTACTTC. Its translation: CATAGTGPTYEQYF.

The chain couples TRBV10-1 to TRBJ2-3; D might be TRBD1 (6 bases). Trimming removed 6 bases at V and 7 bases at J, with 20 bases between. In germline, CDR1 is WNHNN, CDR2 SYGVQD (reference sequence). This CDR3 is 15 amino acids long. CDR3 region: CASSPRDKGSYTQYF. In DNA form, the CDR3 reads TGCGCCAGCAGCCCCCGGGACAAAGGGTCCTATACGCAGTATTTT.

This clone was observed a handful of times. The chain joins TRBV7-9 to TRBJ1-2; 8 nucleotides match TRBD1. This CDR3 region has 13 residues. V lost 4 bases and J lost 8; bases outside the gene matches: 6. From germline, CDR1 is SEHNR and CDR2 FQNEAQ (reference sequence). CDR3 region: CASSSRRTGGYTF. Here the CDR3 DNA reads TGTGCCAGCAGCTCCCGCCGGACAGGGGGCTACACCTTC. Full variable domain (remainder filled in from reference TRBV7-9 and TRBJ1-2): DTGVSQNPRHKITKRGQNVTFRCDPISEHNRLYWYRQTLGQGPEFLTYFQNEAQLEKSRLLSDRFSAERPKGSFSTLEIQRTEQGDSAMYLCASSSRRTGGYTFGSGTRLTVV.

This clone was seen only once. This sequence joins TRBV27 and TRBJ1-1; 7 bases align to TRBD1. The V segment lost 5 bases and the J segment 5 bases; nucleotides outside the gene matches: 2. Germline CDR1 reads MNHEY; CDR2 reads SMNVEV (reference sequence). The length of the CDR3 is 12 residues. The chain's CDR3 is CASSQGGTEAFF. DNA for the CDR3: TGTGCCAGCAGTCAGGGGGGAACTGAAGCTTTCTTT.

V usage is TRBV5-1 and J usage is TRBJ2-1; 7 positions match TRBD2. With 4 bases clipped from V and 3 bases from J, the junction kept 4 bases outside the gene matches. This CDR3 is 14 amino acids long. The V gene's germline CDR1 is SGHRS and CDR2 YFSETQ. As DNA, the CDR3 is TGCGCCAGCAGCACCGGGACTAACTACAATGAGCAGTTCTTC. It yields the protein CASSTGTNYNEQFF.

In this sample, this clone turned up once. The chain combines TRBV28 with TRBJ2-7; 9 nucleotides align to TRBD2. V trimming: 2 bases; J trimming: 4 bases; junction bases outside the gene matches: 3. Germline V gene lookup returns CDR1 MDHEN and CDR2 SYDVKM. This CDR3 spans 14 amino acids. CDR3 coding DNA: TGTGCCAGCAGTTTAATAGCGGGAGTTTACGAGCAGTACTTC. This gives the protein CASSLIAGVYEQYF.

The genes are TRBV20-1 and TRBJ2-3; the D is unclear. The length of the CDR3 is 11 residues. V dropped 6 bases and J dropped 3 bases, with 7 bases sitting between them. Germline CDR1 is DFQATT and CDR2 is SNEGSKA (reference sequence). The CDR3 is CSALGTDTQYF. The CDR3 DNA sequence: TGCAGTGCCCTAGGTACAGATACGCAGTATTTT.

This sequence joins TRBV7-8 and TRBJ2-2, with TRBD2 matching over 8 bases. The CDR3 loop spans 16 amino acids. V was pared by 2 bases and J by 1 base, with 3 bases of the junction left unmatched. CDR1 is SGHVS, CDR2 FQNEAQ, per germline. In nucleotides, the CDR3 is TGTGCCAGCAGCTTAACTAGCGGCCTGAACACCGGGGAGCTGTTTTTT. Protein sequence: CASSLTSGLNTGELFF.

The J gene is TRBJ2-7, the V gene TRBV11-1; 7 nucleotides agree with TRBD1. The V segment lost 1 base and the J segment 0 bases; nucleotides outside the gene matches: 3. Looked up from germline, CDR1 is SGHAT and CDR2 is FQDESV (reference sequence). This CDR3 is 15 amino acids long. The CDR3 sequence is CASSLVQGDSYEQYF. DNA for the CDR3: TGTGCCAGCAGCTTAGTCCAGGGGGACTCCTACGAGCAGTACTTC.

The V gene is TRBV7-9, the J gene TRBJ2-5; TRBD2 is a possible D gene (6 bases). The germline CDR1 and CDR2 sequences are SEHNR and FQNEAQ (reference sequence). This CDR3 spans 14 amino acids. Trimming cost V 5 bases and J 5 bases, with 15 bases left between them. CDR3 DNA sequence: TGTGCCAGCAGCCTCAGGGACTCGCGGGAGACCCAGTACTTC. This codes for CASSLRDSRETQYF.